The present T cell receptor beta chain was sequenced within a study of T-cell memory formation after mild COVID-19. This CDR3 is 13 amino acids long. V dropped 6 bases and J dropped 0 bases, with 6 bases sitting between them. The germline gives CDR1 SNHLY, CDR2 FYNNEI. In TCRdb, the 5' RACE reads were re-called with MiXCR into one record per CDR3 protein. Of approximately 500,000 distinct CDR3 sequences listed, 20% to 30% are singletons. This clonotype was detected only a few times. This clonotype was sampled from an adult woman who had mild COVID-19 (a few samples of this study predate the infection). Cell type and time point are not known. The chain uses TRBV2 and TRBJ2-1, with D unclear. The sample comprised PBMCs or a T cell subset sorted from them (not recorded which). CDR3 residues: CASRQPSYNEQFF. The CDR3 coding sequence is TGTGCCAGCAGACAGCCCTCCTACAATGAGCAGTTCTTC.